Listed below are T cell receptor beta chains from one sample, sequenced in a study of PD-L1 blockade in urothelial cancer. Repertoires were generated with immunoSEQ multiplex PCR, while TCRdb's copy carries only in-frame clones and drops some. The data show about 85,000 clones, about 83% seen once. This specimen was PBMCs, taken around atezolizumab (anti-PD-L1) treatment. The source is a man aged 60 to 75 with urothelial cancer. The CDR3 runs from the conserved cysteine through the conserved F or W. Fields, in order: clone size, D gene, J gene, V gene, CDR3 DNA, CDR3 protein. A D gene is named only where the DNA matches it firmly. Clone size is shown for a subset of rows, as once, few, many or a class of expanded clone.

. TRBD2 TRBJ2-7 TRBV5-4 TGTGCCAGCAGCTCCGGACTAGCCAAAAAACAATACGAGCAGTACTTC CASSSGLAKKQYEQYF
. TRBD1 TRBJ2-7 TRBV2 TGTGCCAGCAGGAGGGGACAGGGGAATTCCTACGAGCAGTACTTC CASRRGQGNSYEQYF
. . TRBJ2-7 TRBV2 TGTGCCAGCACAACAGACAAATACTACGAGCAGTACTTC CASTTDKYYEQYF
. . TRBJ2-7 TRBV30 TGTGCCTGGAATGACAGGACTAGGGGATACGAGCAGTACTTC CAWNDRTRGYEQYF
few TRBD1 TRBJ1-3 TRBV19 TGTGCCACCAGGGACAGGCAAAGAGGCACCATATATTTT CATRDRQRGTIYF
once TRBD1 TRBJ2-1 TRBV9 TGTGCCAGCAGCGCGCCCGGGACAGCCAGCCTAGGGCAGTTCTTC CASSAPGTASLGQFF
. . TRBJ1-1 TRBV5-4 TGTGCCAGCAGCCAGGGGTGGGAAACTGAAGCTTTCTTT CASSQGWETEAFF
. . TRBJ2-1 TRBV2 TGTGCCAGCAGTACTAGCTGGGAGGACAATGAGCAGTTCTTC CASSTSWEDNEQFF
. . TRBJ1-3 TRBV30 TGTGCCTGGAGCGTAGGGGGCTCTGGAAACACCATATATTTT CAWSVGGSGNTIYF
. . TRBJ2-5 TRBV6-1 TGTGCCAGCAGTGTACGGGCTGGGGGGACCCAAGAGACCCAGTACTTC CASSVRAGGTQETQYF
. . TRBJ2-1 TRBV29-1 TGCAGCGTTGAAATCGGTTTCCGGTTATCCAATGAGCAGTTCTTC CSVEIGFRLSNEQFF
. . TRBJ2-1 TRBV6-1 TGTGCCAGCAGTGAACCGTGGTTCTTC CASSEPWFF
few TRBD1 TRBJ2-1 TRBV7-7 TGTGCTAGCAGCTCACCCGGGACAGGCGAGCAGTTCTTC CASSSPGTGEQFF
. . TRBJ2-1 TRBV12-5 TGTGCTAGTGGTTTCGGGGGTAATAATGAGCAGTTCTTC CASGFGGNNEQFF
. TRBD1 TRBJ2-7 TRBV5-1 TGCGCCAGCAGCGAACGCCGGGACAGGGGGCACGAGCAGTACTTC CASSERRDRGHEQYF
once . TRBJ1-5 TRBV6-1 TGTGCCAGCAGTGAAAATAGTGTAGGGGCCAATCAGCCCCAGCATTTT CASSENSVGANQPQHF
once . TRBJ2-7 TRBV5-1 TGCGCCAGCAACCAAGGGGGGGCTAATAGGTACGAGCAGTACTTC CASNQGGANRYEQYF
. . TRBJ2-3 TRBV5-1 TGCGCCAGCAGTCAGTTCGGGGGTACCCGCACAGATACGCAGTATTTT CASSQFGGTRTDTQYF
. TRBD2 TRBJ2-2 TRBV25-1 TGTGCCAGCACGGGGGGAGGGAGGGCCGGGGAGCTGTTTTTT CASTGGGRAGELFF
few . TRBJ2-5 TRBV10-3 TGTGCCATCAGAGGGGCAGCGTCCGCGGAGACCCAGTACTTC CAIRGAASAETQYF
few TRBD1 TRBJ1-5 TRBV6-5 TGTGCCAGCAGTTGGACAGGGGATCAGCCCCAGCATTTT CASSWTGDQPQHF
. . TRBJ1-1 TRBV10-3 TGTGCCATCGGTAGGGGCGAGAACACTGAAGCTTTCTTT CAIGRGENTEAFF
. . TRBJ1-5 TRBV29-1 TGCAGCGTGCGGGCGGGAGGGGGGGATCAGCCCCAGCATTTT CSVRAGGGDQPQHF
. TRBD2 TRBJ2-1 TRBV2 TGTGCCAGCACGTCAAGCGGGGGGGCCTACAATGAGCAGTTCTTC CASTSSGGAYNEQFF
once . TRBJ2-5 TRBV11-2 TGTGCCAGCAGCCCAATTGGAGGGGGCAGAGAGACCCAGTACTTC CASSPIGGGRETQYF